This is a list of T cell receptor beta chains from one sample in a study of T cells in localized non-small cell lung cancer. Clones were sequenced by immunoSEQ multiplex PCR, and TCRdb holds only the in-frame ones, with some missing. In the table there are roughly 34,000 clones, around 84% of which are singletons. Sample: peripheral blood, taken before any cancer treatment. The receptor set was obtained from a male donor aged 60 or over with stage III lung adenocarcinoma. CDR3s include the opening cysteine and the closing phenylalanine or tryptophan. The D gene is left open where the match is weak. The size field is filled for only some rows; it gives once, few, many or a size class.

CDR3 DNA: TGTGCCAGCAGCCCCCGGACCTTCTACAATGAGCAGTTCTTC; CDR3 protein: CASSPRTFYNEQFF; D gene: .; V gene: TRBV14; clone size: .; J gene: TRBJ2-1
CDR3 DNA: TGTGCCAGCAGCGTAGTCGCGGGCCTTGGCACAGATACGCAGTATTTT; CDR3 protein: CASSVVAGLGTDTQYF; D gene: .; V gene: TRBV9; clone size: once; J gene: TRBJ2-3
CDR3 DNA: TGTGCCAGCAGCCTGGGGACAGGATCCGGCCACAATGAGCAGTTCTTC; CDR3 protein: CASSLGTGSGHNEQFF; D gene: TRBD1; V gene: TRBV7-9; clone size: .; J gene: TRBJ2-1
CDR3 DNA: TGTGCCAGCAGCCCGACGGGGACCAGCTCCTACGAGCAGTACTTC; CDR3 protein: CASSPTGTSSYEQYF; D gene: .; V gene: TRBV4-2; clone size: few; J gene: TRBJ2-7
CDR3 DNA: TGTGCCAGCAGAGAAGGCACTGAAGCTTTCTTT; CDR3 protein: CASREGTEAFF; D gene: .; V gene: TRBV2; clone size: few; J gene: TRBJ1-1
CDR3 DNA: TGTGCCAGCAGCCCCCGTCCTAGCAATCAGCCCCAGCATTTT; CDR3 protein: CASSPRPSNQPQHF; D gene: .; V gene: TRBV27; clone size: .; J gene: TRBJ1-5
CDR3 DNA: TGTGCCAGCTCACCAAGCCGGGACAGGGGTTTCTACACCTTC; CDR3 protein: CASSPSRDRGFYTF; D gene: TRBD1; V gene: TRBV18; clone size: .; J gene: TRBJ1-2
CDR3 DNA: TGTGCCAGCAGCATGGCAGGGGGCCCGTCCTACGAGCAGTACTTC; CDR3 protein: CASSMAGGPSYEQYF; D gene: TRBD1; V gene: TRBV28; clone size: .; J gene: TRBJ2-7
CDR3 DNA: TGTGCCAGCACGGGCCTCTCCTACAATGAGCAGTTCTTC; CDR3 protein: CASTGLSYNEQFF; D gene: .; V gene: TRBV7-8; clone size: .; J gene: TRBJ2-1
CDR3 DNA: TGTGCCAGCAGTTTCCCCAGGACAGGGGAGGGACACAATGAGCAGTTCTTC; CDR3 protein: CASSFPRTGEGHNEQFF; D gene: TRBD1; V gene: TRBV28; clone size: .; J gene: TRBJ2-1
CDR3 DNA: TGTGCCTGGGGGACTGGTTACTACGAGCAGTACTTC; CDR3 protein: CAWGTGYYEQYF; D gene: .; V gene: TRBV30; clone size: .; J gene: TRBJ2-7
CDR3 DNA: TGTGCCAGTAGTCTCCAAGGTTTCCAGGGACAGCCCCAGCATTTT; CDR3 protein: CASSLQGFQGQPQHF; D gene: .; V gene: TRBV19; clone size: .; J gene: TRBJ1-5
CDR3 DNA: TGCGCCAGCAGTCATGACCGCAATGAGCAGTTCTTC; CDR3 protein: CASSHDRNEQFF; D gene: .; V gene: TRBV4-1; clone size: few; J gene: TRBJ2-1
CDR3 DNA: TGCGCCAGCAGCCCGTTGGGATTGGGCGACACTGAAGCTTTCTTT; CDR3 protein: CASSPLGLGDTEAFF; D gene: .; V gene: TRBV5-1; clone size: .; J gene: TRBJ1-1